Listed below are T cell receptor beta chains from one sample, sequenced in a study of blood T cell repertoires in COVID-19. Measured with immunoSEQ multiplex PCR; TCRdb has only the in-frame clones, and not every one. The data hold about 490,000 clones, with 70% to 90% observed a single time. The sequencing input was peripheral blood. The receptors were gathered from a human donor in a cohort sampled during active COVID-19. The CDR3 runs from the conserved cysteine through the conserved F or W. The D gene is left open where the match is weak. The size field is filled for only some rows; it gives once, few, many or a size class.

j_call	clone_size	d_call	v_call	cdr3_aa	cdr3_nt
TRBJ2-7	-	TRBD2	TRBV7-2	CASSFSEGGVSSYEQYF	TGTGCCAGCAGCTTTTCGGAGGGAGGGGTGAGCTCCTACGAGCAGTACTTC
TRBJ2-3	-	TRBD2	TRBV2	CASSEGREGLTDTQYF	TGTGCCAGCAGTGAGGGCCGGGAGGGCCTGACAGATACGCAGTATTTT
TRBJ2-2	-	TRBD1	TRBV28	CASSTTGGADTGELFF	TGTGCCAGCAGTACTACAGGGGGCGCGGACACCGGGGAGCTGTTTTTT
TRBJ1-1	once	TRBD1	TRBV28	CASSQRGRLAEAFF	TGTGCCAGCAGTCAGAGGGGGCGGTTAGCTGAAGCTTTCTTT
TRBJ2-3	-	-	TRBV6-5	CASSIQGGRDTQYF	TGTGCCAGCAGTATCCAGGGGGGTCGAGATACGCAGTATTTT
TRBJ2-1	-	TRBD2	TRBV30	CAWEAGGPPYNEQFF	TGTGCCTGGGAAGCGGGAGGGCCCCCCTACAATGAGCAGTTCTTC
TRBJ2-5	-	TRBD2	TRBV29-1	CSVEGPSGVGQETQYF	TGCAGCGTTGAAGGTCCTAGCGGAGTAGGACAAGAGACCCAGTACTTC
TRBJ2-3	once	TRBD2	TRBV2	CASKPSGHTDTQYF	TGTGCCAGCAAACCTAGCGGGCACACAGATACGCAGTATTTT
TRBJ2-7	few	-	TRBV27	CASSRSGLEQYF	TGTGCCAGCAGTCGTTCAGGGCTCGAGCAGTACTTC
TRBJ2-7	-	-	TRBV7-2	CASSRRTSTYEQYF	TGTGCCAGCAGCCGGAGAACTAGCACCTACGAGCAGTACTTC
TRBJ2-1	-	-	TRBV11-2	CASSLPTPAFYNEQFF	TGTGCCAGCAGCCTCCCGACTCCCGCCTTTTACAATGAGCAGTTCTTC
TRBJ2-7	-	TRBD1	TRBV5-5	CASSLRRDSSYEQYF	TGTGCCAGCAGCTTGCGAAGGGACAGCTCCTACGAGCAGTACTTC
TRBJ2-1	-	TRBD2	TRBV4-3	CASSQGRASGSPDSSYNEQFF	TGCGCCAGCAGCCAAGGGAGGGCTAGCGGGAGTCCCGACAGCTCCTACAATGAGCAGTTCTTC
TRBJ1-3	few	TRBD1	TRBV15	CAIGTGGVGNTIYF	TGTGCCATCGGGACAGGGGGCGTTGGAAACACCATATATTTT
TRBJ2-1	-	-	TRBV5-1	CASSRSSSYNEQFF	TGCGCCAGCAGCCGGTCTAGCTCCTACAATGAGCAGTTCTTC
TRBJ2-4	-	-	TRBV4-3	CASSYSVGVPNIQYF	TGCGCCAGCAGCTATTCGGTAGGGGTACCAAACATTCAGTACTTC
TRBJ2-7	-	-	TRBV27	CASSPDRLSSYEQYF	TGTGCCAGCAGTCCCGACAGGTTGAGCTCCTACGAGCAGTACTTC
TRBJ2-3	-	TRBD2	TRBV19	CASSRLAGAGDTQYF	TGTGCCAGTAGTAGATTAGCGGGAGCGGGAGATACGCAGTATTTT
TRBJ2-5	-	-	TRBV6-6	CASSYSTPVQETQYF	TGTGCCAGCAGTTACTCGACTCCGGTGCAAGAGACCCAGTACTTC
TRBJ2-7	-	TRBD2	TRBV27	CASSLGASGIYEQYF	TGTGCCAGCAGTTTGGGGGCTAGCGGGATCTACGAGCAGTACTTC
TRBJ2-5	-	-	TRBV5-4	CASSSQTSIQETQYF	TGTGCCAGCAGCTCACAGACTAGTATTCAGGAGACCCAGTACTTC
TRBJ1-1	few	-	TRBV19	CASTPSGDTEAFF	TGTGCCAGTACCCCCTCAGGGGACACTGAAGCTTTCTTT
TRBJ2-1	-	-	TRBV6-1	CASSEGGASYNEQFF	TGTGCCAGCAGTGAAGGGGGAGCATCCTACAATGAGCAGTTCTTC
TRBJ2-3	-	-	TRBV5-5	CASSLRGTLPATTDTQYF	TGTGCCAGCAGCTTGCGCGGGACCCTCCCCGCCACCACAGATACGCAGTATTTT
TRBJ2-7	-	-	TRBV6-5	CASGITGHRYEQYF	TGTGCCAGCGGAATCACGGGACATCGCTACGAGCAGTACTTC
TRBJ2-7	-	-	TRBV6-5	CASSYSNGVSSYEQYF	TGTGCCAGCAGTTACTCGAACGGGGTAAGCTCCTACGAGCAGTACTTC
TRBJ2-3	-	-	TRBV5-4	CASSLDSGDTQYF	TGTGCCAGCAGCTTGGATTCCGGGGATACGCAGTATTTT
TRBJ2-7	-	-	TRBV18	CASSPTRTETYEQYF	TGTGCCAGCTCACCCACTAGGACGGAAACCTACGAGCAGTACTTC